The clone carrying this T cell receptor (beta chain) was counted only a few times. What it recognizes is unknown. The data are from a study of naive and memory T cell subsets. Two oligonucleotides, mixed equimolar, formed the beta constant-region primer covering TRBC1 and TRBC2. The ligated cDNA underwent four PCR rounds using SP2 and nested alpha and beta constant-region primers. TCRdb itself ran the UMI-ligation and nested PCR reads through MiXCR, one entry per CDR3 protein. The table shows around 83,000 distinct CDR3 sequences, with about 11% occurring only once. The CDR3 is 16 residues long. CDR1 and CDR2 (germline): MNHEY, SVGEGT. V was pared by 10 bases and J by 2 bases, with 24 bases between. Cells stained for CD3, CD4, CD8, CD45RA and CD27 were sorted into four subsets. Whole-study results and caveats: No ground truth validated the naive and memory repertoire findings. Naive repertoires, especially CD8, held a few larger clonotypes, possibly memory cells re-expressing CD45RA. A clonotype means one alpha or beta sequence, not an alpha/beta pair. Over 95% of naive TCR sequences appeared only once after error correction, unlike memory subsets.

The rearrangement joins TRBV6-2 or TRBV6-3 to TRBJ2-7; perhaps TRBD2 as D (5 bases). The sequence derives from a human donor in good health. Sequencing was carried out using naive CD4+ T cells from blood. The CDR3 DNA is TGTGCCACCACTCGGGGTGGGAGCAGAGGGACCTACGAGCAGTACTTC. Amino acids: CATTRGGSRGTYEQYF.